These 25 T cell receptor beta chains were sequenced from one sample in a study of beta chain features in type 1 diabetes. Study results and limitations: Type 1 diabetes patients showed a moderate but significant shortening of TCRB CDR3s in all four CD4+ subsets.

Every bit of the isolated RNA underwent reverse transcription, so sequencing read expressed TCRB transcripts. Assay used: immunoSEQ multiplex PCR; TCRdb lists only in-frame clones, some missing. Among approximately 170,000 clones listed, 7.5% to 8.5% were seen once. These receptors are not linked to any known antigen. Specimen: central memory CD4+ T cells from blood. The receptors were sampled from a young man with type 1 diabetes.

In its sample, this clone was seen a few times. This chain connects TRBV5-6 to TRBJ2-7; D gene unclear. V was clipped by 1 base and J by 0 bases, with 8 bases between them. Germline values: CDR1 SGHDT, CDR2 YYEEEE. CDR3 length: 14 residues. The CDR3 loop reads CASSLPGASYEQYF. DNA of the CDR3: TGTGCCAGCAGCTTGCCAGGTGCCTCCTACGAGCAGTACTTC.

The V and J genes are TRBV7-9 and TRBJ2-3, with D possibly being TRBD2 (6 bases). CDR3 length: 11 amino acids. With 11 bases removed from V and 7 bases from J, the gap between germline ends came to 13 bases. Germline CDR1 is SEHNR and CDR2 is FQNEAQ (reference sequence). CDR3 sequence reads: CASGEVNTQYF. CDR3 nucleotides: TGTGCCTCGGGAGAGGTAAATACGCAGTATTTT.

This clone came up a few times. CDR3 residues: CASSRGPNEKLFF. CDR3 DNA: TGTGCCAGCAGTAGGGGGCCTAATGAAAAACTGTTTTTT. The chain combines TRBV2 with TRBJ1-4, with 7 nucleotides matching TRBD1. Germline V CDR1 and CDR2: SNHLY, FYNNEI. With 5 bases clipped from V and 3 bases from J, the junction kept 0 bases outside the gene matches. The CDR3 runs 13 residues.

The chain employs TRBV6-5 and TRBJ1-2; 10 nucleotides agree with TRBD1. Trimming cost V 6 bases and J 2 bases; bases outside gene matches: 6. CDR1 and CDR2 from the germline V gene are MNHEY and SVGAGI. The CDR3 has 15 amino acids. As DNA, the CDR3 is TGTGCCAGCAGACGACCGGGACAGGGGAACTATGGCTACACCTTC. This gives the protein CASRRPGQGNYGYTF.

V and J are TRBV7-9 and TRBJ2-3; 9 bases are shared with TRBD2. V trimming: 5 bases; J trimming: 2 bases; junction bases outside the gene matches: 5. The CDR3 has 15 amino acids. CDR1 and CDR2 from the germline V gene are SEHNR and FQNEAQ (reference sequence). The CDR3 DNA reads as TGTGCCAGCAGCCTTCTAGCGGGACTCACAGATACGCAGTATTTT. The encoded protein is CASSLLAGLTDTQYF.

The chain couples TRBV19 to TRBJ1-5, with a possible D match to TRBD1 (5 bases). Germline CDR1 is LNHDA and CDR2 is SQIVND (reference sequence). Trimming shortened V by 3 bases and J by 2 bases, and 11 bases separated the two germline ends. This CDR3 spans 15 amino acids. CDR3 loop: CASSMGRGGNQPQHF. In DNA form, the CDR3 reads TGTGCCAGTAGTATGGGACGCGGGGGCAATCAGCCCCAGCATTTT.

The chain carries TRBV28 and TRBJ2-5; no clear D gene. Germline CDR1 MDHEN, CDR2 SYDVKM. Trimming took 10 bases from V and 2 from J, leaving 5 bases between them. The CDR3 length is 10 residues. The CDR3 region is CATLQETQYF. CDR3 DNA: TGTGCCACCCTACAAGAGACCCAGTACTTC.

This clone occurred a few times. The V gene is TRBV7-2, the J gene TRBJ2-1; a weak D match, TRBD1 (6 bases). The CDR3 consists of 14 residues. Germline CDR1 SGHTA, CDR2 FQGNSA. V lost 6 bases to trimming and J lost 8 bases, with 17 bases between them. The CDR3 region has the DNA TGTGCCAGCAGTAGGAACAGGGATATCGATGAGCAGTTCTTC. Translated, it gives CASSRNRDIDEQFF.

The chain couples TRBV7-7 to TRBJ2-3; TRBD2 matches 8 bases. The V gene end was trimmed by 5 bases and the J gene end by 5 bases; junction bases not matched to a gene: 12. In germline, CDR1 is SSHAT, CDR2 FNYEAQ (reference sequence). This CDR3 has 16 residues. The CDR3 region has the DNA TGTGCCAGCAGCCGTTTAGCGGGGATGGTAGGAGATACGCAGTATTTT. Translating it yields CASSRLAGMVGDTQYF.

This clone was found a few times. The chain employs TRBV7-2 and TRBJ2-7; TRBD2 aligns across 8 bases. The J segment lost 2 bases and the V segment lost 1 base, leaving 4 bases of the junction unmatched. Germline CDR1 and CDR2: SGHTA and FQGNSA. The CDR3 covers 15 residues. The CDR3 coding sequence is TGTGCCAGCAGCTTAGTCATAGCGGGGACCTACGAGCAGTACTTC. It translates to CASSLVIAGTYEQYF.

CDR3 sequence (DNA): TGTGCCAGCACCCGAGGGACAGGACAAGAGACCCAGTACTTC. This codes for CASTRGTGQETQYF. The V call is TRBV28, the J call TRBJ2-5, with TRBD1 matching 8 bases. The CDR3 is made up of 14 amino acids. The germline V gene has CDR1 MDHEN and CDR2 SYDVKM. The junction had 6 bases not matched to a gene; V was cut back by 7 bases and J by 2 bases.

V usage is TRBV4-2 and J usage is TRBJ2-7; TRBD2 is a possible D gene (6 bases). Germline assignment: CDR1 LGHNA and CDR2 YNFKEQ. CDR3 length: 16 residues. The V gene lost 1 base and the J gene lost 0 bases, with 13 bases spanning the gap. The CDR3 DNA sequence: TGTGCCAGCAGCCAAGGTCGGAATAGCGGCTCCTACGAGCAGTACTTC. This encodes CASSQGRNSGSYEQYF.

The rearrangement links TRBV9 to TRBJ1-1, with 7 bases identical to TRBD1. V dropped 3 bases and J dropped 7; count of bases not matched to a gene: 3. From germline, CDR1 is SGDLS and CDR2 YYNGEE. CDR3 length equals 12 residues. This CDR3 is CASSAWTGEAFF. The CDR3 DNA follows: TGTGCCAGCAGCGCCTGGACAGGTGAAGCTTTCTTT.

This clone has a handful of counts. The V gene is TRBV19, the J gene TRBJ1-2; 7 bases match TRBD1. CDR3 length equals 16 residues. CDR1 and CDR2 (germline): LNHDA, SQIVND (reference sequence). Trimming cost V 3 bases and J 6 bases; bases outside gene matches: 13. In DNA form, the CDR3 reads TGTGCCAGTAGTATTAGCCTCGACAGGGCGGCCCATGGCTACACCTTC. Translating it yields CASSISLDRAAHGYTF.

The CDR3 bases are TGTGCCAGCAGCCAATTCGGGACTAGCGGGACCGCTTCCTACAATGAGCAGTTCTTC. Protein sequence: CASSQFGTSGTASYNEQFF. This chain uses TRBV4-2 with TRBJ2-1, with TRBD2 matching over 13 bases. Trimming cost V 2 bases and J 1 base; bases outside gene matches: 8. This CDR3 region has 19 residues. The germline V gene encodes CDR1 LGHNA and CDR2 YNFKEQ.

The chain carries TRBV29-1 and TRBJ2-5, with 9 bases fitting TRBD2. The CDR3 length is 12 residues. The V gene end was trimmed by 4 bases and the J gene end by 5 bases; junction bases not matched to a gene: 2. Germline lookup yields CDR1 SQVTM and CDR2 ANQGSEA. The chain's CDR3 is CSVAAGGETQYF. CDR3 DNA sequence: TGCAGCGTTGCCGCGGGAGGGGAGACCCAGTACTTC.

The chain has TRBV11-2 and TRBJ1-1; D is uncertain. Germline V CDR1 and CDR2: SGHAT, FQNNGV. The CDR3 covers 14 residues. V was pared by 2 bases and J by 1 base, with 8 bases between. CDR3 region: CASSLQDRNTEAFF. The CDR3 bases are TGTGCCAGCAGCTTACAGGATAGGAACACTGAAGCTTTCTTT.

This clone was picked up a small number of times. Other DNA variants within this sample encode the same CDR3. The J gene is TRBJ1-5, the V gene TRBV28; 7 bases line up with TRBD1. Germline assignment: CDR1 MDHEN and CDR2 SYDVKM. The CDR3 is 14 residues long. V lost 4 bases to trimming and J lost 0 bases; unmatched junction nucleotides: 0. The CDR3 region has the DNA TGTGCCAGCAGTTCAGGGGGTAGCAATCAGCCCCAGCATTTT. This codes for CASSSGGSNQPQHF. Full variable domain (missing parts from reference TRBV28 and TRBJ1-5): DVKVTQSSRYLVKRTGEKVFLECVQDMDHENMFWYRQDPGLGLRLIYFSYDVKMKEKGDIPEGYSVSREKKERFSLILESASTNQTSMYLCASSSGGSNQPQHFGDGTRLSIL.

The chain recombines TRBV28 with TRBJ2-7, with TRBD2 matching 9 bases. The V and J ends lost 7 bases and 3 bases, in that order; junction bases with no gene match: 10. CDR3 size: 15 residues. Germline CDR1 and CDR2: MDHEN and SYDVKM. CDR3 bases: TGTGCCAGCACCCGCCCCGGGACTAGCATCTACGAGCAGTACTTC. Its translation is CASTRPGTSIYEQYF.

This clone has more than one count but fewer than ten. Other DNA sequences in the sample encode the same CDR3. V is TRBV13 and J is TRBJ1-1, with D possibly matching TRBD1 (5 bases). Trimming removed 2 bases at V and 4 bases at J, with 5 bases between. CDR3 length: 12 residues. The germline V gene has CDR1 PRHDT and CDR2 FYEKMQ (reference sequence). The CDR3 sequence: CASSLRGTEAFF. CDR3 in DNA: TGTGCCAGCAGCTTAAGGGGCACTGAAGCTTTCTTT.

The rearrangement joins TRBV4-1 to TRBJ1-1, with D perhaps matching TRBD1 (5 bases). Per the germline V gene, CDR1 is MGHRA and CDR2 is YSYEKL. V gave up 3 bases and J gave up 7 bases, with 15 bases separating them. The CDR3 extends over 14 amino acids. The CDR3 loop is CASSQTRGVGEAFF. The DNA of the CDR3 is TGCGCCAGCAGCCAGACTCGGGGGGTAGGTGAAGCTTTCTTT.

The CDR3 region is CASSPKTGVAQHF. DNA of the CDR3: TGCGCCAGCAGCCCGAAGACAGGCGTTGCCCAGCATTTT. J is TRBJ1-5 and V is TRBV4-3; possible D gene TRBD1, 6 bases. The CDR3 sequence is 13 residues long. Germline V lookup: CDR1 LGHNA, CDR2 YSLEER. Trimming pared 4 bases from V and 11 bases from J, leaving 15 bases between.

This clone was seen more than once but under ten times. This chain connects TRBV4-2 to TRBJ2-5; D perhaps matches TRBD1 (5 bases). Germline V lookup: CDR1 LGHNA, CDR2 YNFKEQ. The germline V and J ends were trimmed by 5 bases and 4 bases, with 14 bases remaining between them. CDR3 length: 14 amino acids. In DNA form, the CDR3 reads TGTGCCAGCAGCTTGGCTCAGGGAAGAGAGACCCAGTACTTC. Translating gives CASSLAQGRETQYF.

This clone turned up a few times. The CDR3 bases are TGTGCCAGCAGCGCGACTAGCGGGACCTACAATGAGCAGTTCTTC. It codes for CASSATSGTYNEQFF. V is TRBV11-2 and J is TRBJ2-1, with 11 bases that match TRBD2. The CDR3 is 15 amino acids. In germline, CDR1 is SGHAT, CDR2 FQNNGV. V lost 5 bases, J lost 2 bases, and 2 bases stayed unmatched.

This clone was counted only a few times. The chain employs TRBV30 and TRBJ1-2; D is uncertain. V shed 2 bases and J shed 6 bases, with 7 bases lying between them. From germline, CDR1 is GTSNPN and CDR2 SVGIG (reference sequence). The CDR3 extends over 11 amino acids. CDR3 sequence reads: CAWSISDGYTF. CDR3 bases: TGTGCCTGGAGTATTTCGGATGGCTACACCTTC.